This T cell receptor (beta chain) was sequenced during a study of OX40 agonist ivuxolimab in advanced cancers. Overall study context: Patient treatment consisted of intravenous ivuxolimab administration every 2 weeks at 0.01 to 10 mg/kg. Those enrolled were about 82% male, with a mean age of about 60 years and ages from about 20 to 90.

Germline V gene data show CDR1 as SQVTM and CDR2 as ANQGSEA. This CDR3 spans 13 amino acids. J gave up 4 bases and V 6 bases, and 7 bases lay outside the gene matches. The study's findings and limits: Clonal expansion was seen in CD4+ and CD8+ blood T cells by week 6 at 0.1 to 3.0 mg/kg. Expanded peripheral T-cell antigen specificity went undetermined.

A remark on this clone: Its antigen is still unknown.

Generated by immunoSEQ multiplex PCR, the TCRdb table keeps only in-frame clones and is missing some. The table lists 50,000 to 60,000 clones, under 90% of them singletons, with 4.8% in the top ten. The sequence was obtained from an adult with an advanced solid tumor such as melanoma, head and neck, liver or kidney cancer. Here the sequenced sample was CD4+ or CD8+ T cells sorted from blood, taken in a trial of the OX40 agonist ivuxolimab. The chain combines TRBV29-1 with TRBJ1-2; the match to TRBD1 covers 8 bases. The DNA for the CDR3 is TGCAGCGTGGGGACAGGTTTCGGCTATGGCTACACCTTC. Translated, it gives CSVGTGFGYGYTF.